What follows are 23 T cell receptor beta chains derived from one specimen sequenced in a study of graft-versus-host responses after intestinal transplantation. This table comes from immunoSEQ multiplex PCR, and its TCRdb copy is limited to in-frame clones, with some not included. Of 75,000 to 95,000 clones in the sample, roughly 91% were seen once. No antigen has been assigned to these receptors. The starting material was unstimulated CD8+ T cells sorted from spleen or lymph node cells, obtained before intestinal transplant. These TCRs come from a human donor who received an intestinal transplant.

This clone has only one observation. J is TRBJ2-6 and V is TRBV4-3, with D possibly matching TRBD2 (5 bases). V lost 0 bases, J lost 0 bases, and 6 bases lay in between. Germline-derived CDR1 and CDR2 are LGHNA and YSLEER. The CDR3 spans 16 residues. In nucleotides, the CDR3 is TGCGCCAGCAGCCAAGAGAGGGTCTCTGGGGCCAACGTCCTGACTTTC. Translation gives CASSQERVSGANVLTF.

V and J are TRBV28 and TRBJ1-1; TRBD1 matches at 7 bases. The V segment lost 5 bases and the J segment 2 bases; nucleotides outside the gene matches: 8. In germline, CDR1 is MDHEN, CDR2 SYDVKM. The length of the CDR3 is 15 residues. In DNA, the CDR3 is TGTGCCAGCAGTGGGACGGGGACAGCCAACACTGAAGCTTTCTTT. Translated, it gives CASSGTGTANTEAFF.

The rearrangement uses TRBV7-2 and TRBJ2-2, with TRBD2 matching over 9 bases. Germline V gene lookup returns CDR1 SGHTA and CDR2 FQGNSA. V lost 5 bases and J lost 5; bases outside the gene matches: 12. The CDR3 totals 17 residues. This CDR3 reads CASSPLRAGGPTGELFF. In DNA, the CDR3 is TGTGCCAGCAGCCCCCTTAGGGCGGGGGGGCCGACCGGGGAGCTGTTTTTT.

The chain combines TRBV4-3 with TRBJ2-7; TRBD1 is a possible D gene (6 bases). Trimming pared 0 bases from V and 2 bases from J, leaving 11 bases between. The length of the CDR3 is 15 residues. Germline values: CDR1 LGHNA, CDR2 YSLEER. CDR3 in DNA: TGCGCCAGCAGCCAAGATTGGGGACACACCTACGAGCAGTACTTC. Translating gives CASSQDWGHTYEQYF.

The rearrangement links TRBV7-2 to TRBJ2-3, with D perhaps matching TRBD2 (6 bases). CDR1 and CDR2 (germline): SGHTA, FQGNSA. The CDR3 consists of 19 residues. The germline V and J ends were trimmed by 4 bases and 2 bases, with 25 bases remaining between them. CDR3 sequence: CASSSIKGSSGQITDTQYF. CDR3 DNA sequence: TGTGCCAGCAGCTCAATAAAAGGGTCCAGCGGGCAAATCACAGATACGCAGTATTTT.

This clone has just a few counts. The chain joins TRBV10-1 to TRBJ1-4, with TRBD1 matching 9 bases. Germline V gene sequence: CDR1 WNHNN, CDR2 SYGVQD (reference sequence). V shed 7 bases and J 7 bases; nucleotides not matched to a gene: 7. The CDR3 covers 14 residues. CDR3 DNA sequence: TGCGCCAGCACCAACAGGGGGCTAGCTGAAAAACTGTTTTTT. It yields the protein CASTNRGLAEKLFF.

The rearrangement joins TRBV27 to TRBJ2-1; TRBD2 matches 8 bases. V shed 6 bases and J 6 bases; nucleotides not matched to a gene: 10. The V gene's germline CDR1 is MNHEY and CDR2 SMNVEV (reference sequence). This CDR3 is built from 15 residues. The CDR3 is CASSTSGGRSNEQFF. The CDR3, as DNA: TGTGCCAGCAGCACCAGCGGGGGTCGTTCCAATGAGCAGTTCTTC.

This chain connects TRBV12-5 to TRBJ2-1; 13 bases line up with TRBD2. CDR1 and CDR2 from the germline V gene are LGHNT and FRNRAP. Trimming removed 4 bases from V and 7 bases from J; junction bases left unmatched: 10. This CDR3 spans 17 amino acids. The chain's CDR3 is CASGSAQLAGGLNEQFF. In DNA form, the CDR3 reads TGTGCTAGTGGTTCCGCCCAACTAGCGGGGGGGCTGAATGAGCAGTTCTTC.

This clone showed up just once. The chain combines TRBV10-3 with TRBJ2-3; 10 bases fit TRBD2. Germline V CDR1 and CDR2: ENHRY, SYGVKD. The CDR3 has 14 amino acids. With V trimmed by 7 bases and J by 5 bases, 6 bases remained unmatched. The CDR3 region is CAITSAGGGDTQYF. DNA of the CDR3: TGTGCCATCACCTCAGCGGGGGGGGGAGATACGCAGTATTTT.

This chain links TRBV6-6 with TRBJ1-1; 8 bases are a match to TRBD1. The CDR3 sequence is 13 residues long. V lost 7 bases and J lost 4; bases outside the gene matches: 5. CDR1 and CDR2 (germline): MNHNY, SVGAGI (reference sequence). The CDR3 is CASNIDRGTEAFF. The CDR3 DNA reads TGTGCCAGCAATATTGACAGGGGCACTGAAGCTTTCTTT.

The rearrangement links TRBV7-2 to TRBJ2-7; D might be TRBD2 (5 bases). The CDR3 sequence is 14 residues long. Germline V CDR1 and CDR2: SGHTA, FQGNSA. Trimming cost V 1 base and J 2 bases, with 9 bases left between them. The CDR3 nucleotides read TGTGCCAGCAGCTTAGAGGACGGGACCTACGAGCAGTACTTC. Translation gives CASSLEDGTYEQYF.

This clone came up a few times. CDR3 loop: CASSQSRGMNTEAFF. In DNA form, the CDR3 reads TGCGCCAGCAGCCAGTCACGGGGAATGAACACTGAAGCTTTCTTT. This chain links TRBV4-3 with TRBJ1-1; D unclear. This CDR3 is 15 amino acids long. V lost 3 bases and J 0 bases, leaving 11 bases between the germline ends. Germline V gene data show CDR1 as LGHNA and CDR2 as YSLEER.

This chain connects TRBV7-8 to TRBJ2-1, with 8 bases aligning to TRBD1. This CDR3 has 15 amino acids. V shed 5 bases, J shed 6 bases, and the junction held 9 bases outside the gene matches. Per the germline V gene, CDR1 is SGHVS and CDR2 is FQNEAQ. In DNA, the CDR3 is TGTGCCAGCAGCAATCCGGGACAGGTTATCAATGAGCAGTTCTTC. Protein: CASSNPGQVINEQFF.

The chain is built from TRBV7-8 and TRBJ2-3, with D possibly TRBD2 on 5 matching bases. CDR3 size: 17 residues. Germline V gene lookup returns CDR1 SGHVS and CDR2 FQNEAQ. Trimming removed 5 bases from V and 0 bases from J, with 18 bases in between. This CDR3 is CASSPERLAFSTDTQYF. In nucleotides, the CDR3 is TGTGCCAGCAGCCCGGAGAGGTTAGCGTTTAGCACAGATACGCAGTATTTT.

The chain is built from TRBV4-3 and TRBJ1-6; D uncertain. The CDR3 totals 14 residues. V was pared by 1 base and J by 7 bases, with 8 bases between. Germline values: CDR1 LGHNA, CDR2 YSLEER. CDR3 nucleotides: TGCGCCAGCAGCCAAGGAGGCGGAAATTCACCCCTCCACTTT. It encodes CASSQGGGNSPLHF.

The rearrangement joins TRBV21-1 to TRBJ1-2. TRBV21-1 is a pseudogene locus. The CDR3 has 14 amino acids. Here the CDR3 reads CASKIREANYGYTF. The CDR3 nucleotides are TGTGCCAGCAAGATCCGGGAAGCGAACTATGGCTACACCTTC.

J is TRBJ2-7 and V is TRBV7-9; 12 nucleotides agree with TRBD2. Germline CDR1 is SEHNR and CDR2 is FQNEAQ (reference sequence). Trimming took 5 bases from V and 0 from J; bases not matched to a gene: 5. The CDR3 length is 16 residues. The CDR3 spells CASSPPSGGGSYEQYF. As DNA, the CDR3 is TGTGCCAGCAGCCCGCCTAGCGGGGGGGGCTCCTACGAGCAGTACTTC.

The CDR3 here is CASSSASLGRGAEAFF. DNA for the CDR3: TGTGCCAGCAGCTCAGCCTCTCTAGGCCGGGGGGCTGAAGCTTTCTTT. This chain uses TRBV7-9 with TRBJ1-1, with TRBD1 as a possible D gene (5 bases). The CDR3 length is 16 residues. CDR1 and CDR2 from the germline V gene are SEHNR and FQNEAQ (reference sequence). The V and J ends lost 4 bases and 6 bases respectively, with 21 bases between them.

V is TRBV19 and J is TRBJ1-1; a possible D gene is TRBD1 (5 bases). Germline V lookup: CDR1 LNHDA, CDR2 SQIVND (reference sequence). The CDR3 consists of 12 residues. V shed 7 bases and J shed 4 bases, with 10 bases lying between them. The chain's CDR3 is CASTYGGTEAFF. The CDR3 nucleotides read TGTGCCAGTACCTACGGGGGCACTGAAGCTTTCTTT.

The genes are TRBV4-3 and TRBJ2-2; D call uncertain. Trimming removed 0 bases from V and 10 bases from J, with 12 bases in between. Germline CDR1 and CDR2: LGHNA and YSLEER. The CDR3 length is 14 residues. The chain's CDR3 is CASSQENLDTELFF. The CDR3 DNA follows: TGCGCCAGCAGCCAAGAGAATTTAGATACGGAGCTGTTTTTT.

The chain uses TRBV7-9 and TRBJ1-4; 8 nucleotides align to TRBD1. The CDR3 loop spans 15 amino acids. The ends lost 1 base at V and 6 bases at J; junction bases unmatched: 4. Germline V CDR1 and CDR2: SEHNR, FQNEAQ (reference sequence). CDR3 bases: TGTGCCAGCAGCTTAGTGACAGGGGATGATGAAAAACTGTTTTTT. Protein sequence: CASSLVTGDDEKLFF. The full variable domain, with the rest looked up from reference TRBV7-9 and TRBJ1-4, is DTGVSQNPRHKITKRGQNVTFRCDPISEHNRLYWYRQTLGQGPEFLTYFQNEAQLEKSRLLSDRFSAERPKGSFSTLEIQRTEQGDSAMYLCASSLVTGDDEKLFFGSGTQLSVL.

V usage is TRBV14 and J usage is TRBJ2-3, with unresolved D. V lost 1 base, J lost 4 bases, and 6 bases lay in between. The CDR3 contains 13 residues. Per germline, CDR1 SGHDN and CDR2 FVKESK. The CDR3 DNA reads TGTGCCAGCAGCCAAGGAGTTCCAGATACGCAGTATTTT. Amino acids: CASSQGVPDTQYF.

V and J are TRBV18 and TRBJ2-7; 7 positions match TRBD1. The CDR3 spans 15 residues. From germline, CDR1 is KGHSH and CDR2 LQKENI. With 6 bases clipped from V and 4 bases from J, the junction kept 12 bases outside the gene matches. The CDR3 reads CASSDDGQVSYEQYF. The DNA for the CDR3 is TGTGCCAGCTCTGACGACGGACAGGTGTCGTACGAGCAGTACTTC.